Following are 26 T cell receptor beta chains from one sample sequenced in a study of T cells expressing NK-cell markers (dated by TCRdb to 2018 to 2020). The library was built by means of 5' RACE. The sequencer was an Illumina HiSeq 2000. With the reads reprocessed by TCRdb, a single entry stands for each CDR3 protein sequence and no DNA is reported. The sample table records 350,000 to 400,000 distinct CDR3 sequences. In total, the top ten clones hold roughly 10% of the sample. The specimen was blood T cells: a sorted CD56 or NKG2C T cell subset, CD4+ or CD8+ T cells, or bulk PBMC T cells (not recorded which). The receptors here all came from a woman aged 45-59 years in good health. Donor details come from another sample of the same person, matched by shared clones.

This chain uses TRBV14 with TRBJ1-1. The CDR3 runs to 14 residues. From germline, CDR1 is SGHDN and CDR2 FVKESK. The CDR3 protein is CASSQVRRKPEAFF.

This rearrangement joins TRBV5-6 to TRBJ1-5. CDR1 and CDR2 from the germline V gene are SGHDT and YYEEEE. The CDR3 totals 14 residues. The CDR3: CASSLGRDHQPQHF.

The chain uses TRBV5-5 and TRBJ2-2; TCRdb indicates TRBD2, and absent DNA this call remains unverified. CDR1 SGHKS and CDR2 YYEKEE come from the germline V gene (reference sequence). The CDR3 has 16 amino acids. CDR3 sequence reads: CASSLGASPPAGELFF.

V is TRBV7-8 and J is TRBJ2-1; TCRdb indicates TRBD2, and absent DNA this call remains unverified. CDR1 is SGHVS, CDR2 FQNEAQ, per germline. CDR3 length equals 17 residues. The CDR3 is CASSLGGLAGQYNEQFF.

The CDR3 here is CASRDRAQARNEQFF. The J gene is TRBJ2-1, the V gene TRBV10-2; the D call from TCRdb, TRBD2, cannot be confirmed without DNA. The CDR3 totals 15 residues. The germline V gene encodes CDR1 WSHSY and CDR2 SAAADI.

The rearrangement uses TRBV5-1 and TRBJ2-1; with no DNA, the TCRdb D assignment of TRBD1 cannot be verified. Germline V lookup: CDR1 SGHRS, CDR2 YFSETQ. The CDR3 consists of 17 residues. The CDR3 sequence: CASSYYSHPTAHNEQFF.

The rearrangement links TRBV4-1 to TRBJ1-4. From germline, CDR1 is MGHRA and CDR2 YSYEKL. This CDR3 has 15 residues. CDR3 protein: CASSQDPQGGEKLFF.

J is TRBJ1-2 and V is TRBV7-9; without DNA, the TCRdb call of TRBD1 cannot be checked. Germline values: CDR1 SEHNR, CDR2 FQNEAQ (reference sequence). There are 16 residues in the CDR3. CDR3 protein: CASSFFRPGQGYGYTF.

The genes are TRBV6-2 or TRBV6-3 and TRBJ2-3; the TCRdb call, TRBD2, lacks DNA for checking. Germline-derived CDR1 and CDR2 are MNHEY and SVGEGT. This CDR3 contains 16 residues. The CDR3 spells CASSYLSAGGTDTQYF.

The gene calls are TRBV20-1 and TRBJ2-1; the TRBD2 assignment by TCRdb is unverifiable without DNA. Germline lookup yields CDR1 DFQATT and CDR2 SNEGSKA (reference sequence). The CDR3 has 14 residues. CDR3: CSLRPGLHYNEQFF.

J is TRBJ2-1 and V is TRBV27. The CDR3 consists of 15 residues. CDR1 MNHEY and CDR2 SMNVEV come from the germline V gene (reference sequence). CDR3: CASSSLAGPYNEQFF.

This chain joins TRBV20-1 and TRBJ2-7; without DNA, the TCRdb call of TRBD1 cannot be checked. This CDR3 contains 14 residues. Germline assignment: CDR1 DFQATT and CDR2 SNEGSKA (reference sequence). This chain's CDR3 is CSARDTKQGNEQYF.

This chain uses TRBV4-1 with TRBJ2-5; the D call of TRBD2 rests on TCRdb alone, since no DNA is present to check it. The CDR3 has 15 residues. Germline-derived CDR1 and CDR2 are MGHRA and YSYEKL. The CDR3 reads CASSQGVGVGETQYF.

This chain joins TRBV5-6 and TRBJ2-2. From germline, CDR1 is SGHDT and CDR2 YYEEEE. The CDR3 is 13 residues long. This CDR3 is CASSWWASGELFF.

The chain combines TRBV6-6 with TRBJ1-3. Germline V lookup: CDR1 MNHNY, CDR2 SVGAGI (reference sequence). CDR3 size: 16 residues. The CDR3 loop reads CASSRAGNPSGNTIYF.

The rearrangement joins TRBV28 to TRBJ2-7; the TCRdb call, TRBD2, lacks DNA for checking. Germline values: CDR1 MDHEN, CDR2 SYDVKM. This CDR3 contains 14 residues. The CDR3: CASSLAGGPNEQYF.

The V and J genes are TRBV5-6 and TRBJ2-2; there is no DNA to check the TCRdb D call of TRBD1. The CDR3 has 15 residues. CDR1 is SGHDT and CDR2 is YYEEEE in the germline V gene. The CDR3: CASSSPPGGSGELFF.

The CDR3 reads CASSLAGTPETQYF. This chain links TRBV5-1 with TRBJ2-5; the D call from TCRdb, TRBD1, cannot be confirmed without DNA. Germline CDR1 SGHRS, CDR2 YFSETQ. This CDR3 contains 14 residues.

The chain joins TRBV24-1 to TRBJ2-3; TCRdb returns TRBD1, unconfirmable since there is no DNA. The CDR3 has 14 amino acids. Germline CDR1 reads KGHDR; CDR2 reads SFDVKD. CDR3 residues: CATSDRRTVFGQYF.

The chain carries TRBV5-1 and TRBJ2-3; with no DNA, the TCRdb D assignment of TRBD1 cannot be verified. The CDR3 extends over 15 amino acids. The germline gives CDR1 SGHRS, CDR2 YFSETQ. The CDR3 reads CASSFRQGITDTQYF. The variable domain in full, completed from reference TRBV5-1 and TRBJ2-3, reads KAGVTQTPRYLIKTRGQQVTLSCSPISGHRSVSWYQQTPGQGLQFLFEYFSETQRNKGNFPGRFSGRQFSNSRSEMNVSTLELGDSALYLCASSFRQGITDTQYFGPGTRLTVL.

V gene TRBV2 combines with J gene TRBJ1-1. The CDR3 spans 13 residues. CDR1 and CDR2 (germline): SNHLY, FYNNEI. The CDR3 sequence: CATDAQTNTEAFF.

The gene calls are TRBV10-3 and TRBJ2-1; TCRdb calls TRBD1, which cannot be checked without DNA. Germline loops: CDR1 ENHRY, CDR2 SYGVKD. CDR3 size: 14 residues. The CDR3 spells CAISVASSGYEQFF.

The chain links TRBV7-8 to TRBJ1-4; the D call from TCRdb, TRBD1, cannot be confirmed without DNA. Germline CDR1 reads SGHVS; CDR2 reads FQNEAQ. The CDR3 loop spans 15 amino acids. Here the CDR3 reads CASSPRQDSNEKLFF.

The V call is TRBV20-1, the J call TRBJ1-5; lacking DNA, the TRBD1 call made by TCRdb goes unchecked. CDR3 size: 14 residues. Germline V gene data show CDR1 as DFQATT and CDR2 as SNEGSKA (reference sequence). CDR3 loop: CSASKGVKNQPQHF.

The chain has TRBV11-3 and TRBJ2-1; the TRBD2 assignment by TCRdb is unverifiable without DNA. The CDR3 is 16 amino acids. CDR1 is SGHNT, CDR2 YENEEA, per germline. The CDR3 loop is CASSLLADTSYNEQFF.

The chain's CDR3 is CATTTAAKSYEQYF. This chain links TRBV12-3 or TRBV12-4 with TRBJ2-7. The CDR3 has 14 amino acids.